The 26 T cell receptor beta chains in this list originate from one sample, sequenced in a study of OX40 agonist ivuxolimab in advanced cancers. Clones were sequenced by immunoSEQ multiplex PCR, and TCRdb holds only the in-frame ones, with some missing. The profile covers over 65,000 clones, with approximately 80% appearing a single time and 5.5% to 6% taken by the ten largest. The input for sequencing was CD4+ or CD8+ T cells sorted from blood, taken in a trial of the OX40 agonist ivuxolimab. The receptors derive from an adult with an advanced solid tumor such as melanoma, head and neck, liver or kidney cancer.

The chain has TRBV30 and TRBJ1-6; 8 bases align to TRBD1. Per germline, CDR1 GTSNPN and CDR2 SVGIG (reference sequence). V shed 3 bases and J 5 bases; nucleotides not matched to a gene: 9. The CDR3 is 16 residues long. The DNA of the CDR3 is TGTGCCTGGAGAAAACCTGGGACAGGAGATAATTCACCCCTCCACTTT. It translates to CAWRKPGTGDNSPLHF.

The chain joins TRBV6-1 to TRBJ1-2; 9 nucleotides agree with TRBD1. This CDR3 region has 18 residues. V was clipped by 0 bases and J by 5 bases; unmatched bases: 13. Germline V gives CDR1 MNHNS, CDR2 SASEGT. In DNA, the CDR3 is TGTGCCAGCAGTGAAGCGCGACAATGGGACAGGGCGCGATATGGCTACACCTTC. Translated: CASSEARQWDRARYGYTF.

The CDR3 nucleotides are TGTGCCAGCTCCCTTAGGACAGGGGCGTCTTCCTACGAGCAGTACGTC. Its translation is CASSLRTGASSYEQYV. This sequence joins TRBV18 and TRBJ2-7; TRBD1 aligns across 9 bases. The CDR3 runs to 16 residues. V dropped 6 bases and J dropped 1; count of bases not matched to a gene: 10. The germline gives CDR1 KGHSH, CDR2 LQKENI.

The rearrangement joins TRBV7-3 to TRBJ1-2; D is perhaps TRBD1 (6 bases). This CDR3 spans 13 amino acids. From germline, CDR1 is SGHTA and CDR2 FQGTGA. The V end was cut by 5 bases, the J end by 5 bases, with 12 bases between. The chain's CDR3 is CASSSTGTYGYTF. CDR3 coding DNA: TGTGCCAGCAGCAGTACCGGGACATATGGCTACACCTTC.

This clone has only one observation. The chain couples TRBV19 to TRBJ2-7; 9 bases are a match to TRBD1. This CDR3 spans 15 amino acids. Germline trimming cut 6 bases from V and 2 bases from J; bases unmatched to any gene: 8. CDR1 is LNHDA, CDR2 SQIVND, per germline (reference sequence). This chain's CDR3 is CASRDAGTGPYEQYF. CDR3 coding DNA: TGTGCCAGTAGAGACGCCGGGACAGGGCCCTACGAGCAGTACTTC.

This clone was counted once. The chain carries TRBV9 and TRBJ2-1; 10 bases fit TRBD2. V lost 0 bases, J lost 9 bases, and 9 bases stayed unmatched. This CDR3 spans 16 amino acids. Germline CDR1 is SGDLS and CDR2 is YYNGEE. In nucleotides, the CDR3 is TGTGCCAGCAGCGTAGATCCTAGCGGGAGTTCTAGTGAGCAGTTCTTC. Its translation is CASSVDPSGSSSEQFF.

The V call is TRBV5-1, the J call TRBJ2-1, with 9 nucleotides matching TRBD2. CDR1 and CDR2 from the germline V gene are SGHRS and YFSETQ. The length of the CDR3 is 19 residues. J gave up 6 bases and V 0 bases, and 16 bases lay outside the gene matches. The CDR3 reads CASSLEAGGPVMWGNEQFF. CDR3 sequence (DNA): TGCGCCAGCAGCTTGGAGGCGGGAGGGCCCGTCATGTGGGGCAATGAGCAGTTCTTC.

This sequence joins TRBV5-5 and TRBJ2-1; D ambiguous. CDR1 and CDR2 (germline): SGHKS, YYEKEE (reference sequence). This CDR3 is 16 amino acids long. The ends were cut back, 2 bases at V and 0 bases at J, with 12 bases in the middle. The CDR3 sequence: CASSFLRPSSYNEQFF. In DNA form, the CDR3 reads TGTGCCAGCAGCTTTCTCCGGCCCAGCTCCTACAATGAGCAGTTCTTC. The whole variable domain, remainder taken from reference TRBV5-5 and TRBJ2-1, is DAGVTQSPTHLIKTRGQQVTLRCSPISGHKSVSWYQQVLGQGPQFIFQYYEKEERGRGNFPDRFSARQFPNYSSELNVNALLLGDSALYLCASSFLRPSSYNEQFFGPGTRLTVL.

V usage is TRBV28 and J usage is TRBJ2-5; D gene ambiguous. Germline-derived CDR1 and CDR2 are MDHEN and SYDVKM. This CDR3 comprises 13 residues. Trimming removed 2 bases at V and 1 base at J, with 5 bases between. This CDR3 is CASSLNSQETQYF. In nucleotides, the CDR3 is TGTGCCAGCAGTTTAAACAGCCAAGAGACCCAGTACTTC.

The chain recombines TRBV9 with TRBJ2-1; no clear D. The CDR3 is 14 amino acids. Deletions cut 3 bases from V and 1 base from J, with 8 bases between. Germline V gives CDR1 SGDLS, CDR2 YYNGEE. The CDR3 protein is CASSDGSSYNEQFF. CDR3 nucleotide sequence: TGTGCCAGCAGCGACGGGTCGTCCTACAATGAGCAGTTCTTC.

The chain couples TRBV18 to TRBJ2-3, with 7 bases matching TRBD1. Per germline, CDR1 KGHSH and CDR2 LQKENI. The CDR3 consists of 17 residues. V shed 5 bases, J shed 0 bases, and the junction held 11 bases outside the gene matches. The CDR3 region is CASSGTGTEPSTDTQYF. The CDR3 DNA reads TGTGCCAGCTCAGGCACCGGGACAGAACCAAGCACAGATACGCAGTATTTT.

The chain links TRBV2 to TRBJ2-5; D is possibly TRBD1 or TRBD2 (5 bases each). Per germline, CDR1 SNHLY and CDR2 FYNNEI. V gave up 4 bases and J gave up 5 bases, with 5 bases separating them. The CDR3 runs 11 residues. DNA for the CDR3: TGTGCCAGCAGTGGGGGGGAGACCCAGTACTTC. Encoded protein: CASSGGETQYF.

The chain carries TRBV11-2 and TRBJ2-5; possibly TRBD2 for D (5 bases). The germline CDR1 and CDR2 sequences are SGHAT and FQNNGV. There are 13 residues in the CDR3. Trimming removed 7 bases at V and 7 bases at J, with 16 bases between. For the CDR3, the DNA is TGTGCCAGCACCCTGGGGAGAGGAGGGACCCAGTACTTC. The encoded protein is CASTLGRGGTQYF.

The chain combines TRBV5-6 with TRBJ2-1, with D possibly matching TRBD2 (5 bases). The V end lost 0 bases, the J end lost 0 bases, and 13 bases lay between the germline ends. The length of the CDR3 is 17 residues. Germline CDR1 reads SGHDT; CDR2 reads YYEEEE. The CDR3 region has the DNA TGTGCCAGCAGCTTGGTCGGGGAATTAGGCTCCTACAATGAGCAGTTCTTC. Its translation is CASSLVGELGSYNEQFF.

The chain employs TRBV30 and TRBJ1-2; weak D call: TRBD1 (5 bases). The CDR3 is 13 residues long. V dropped 4 bases and J dropped 8 bases, with 17 bases sitting between them. Germline CDR1 reads GTSNPN; CDR2 reads SVGIG (reference sequence). CDR3 residues: CAWTMTAGWGYTF. As DNA, the CDR3 is TGTGCCTGGACCATGACAGCGGGTTGGGGCTACACCTTC.

J is TRBJ2-5 and V is TRBV27; 12 nucleotides align to TRBD2. The CDR3 contains 17 residues. Germline V lookup: CDR1 MNHEY, CDR2 SMNVEV (reference sequence). With 6 bases clipped from V and 2 bases from J, the junction kept 10 bases outside the gene matches. CDR3 sequence reads: CASSPRLAGGRQETQYF. The CDR3 DNA follows: TGTGCCAGCAGCCCTAGGCTAGCGGGGGGGAGGCAAGAGACCCAGTACTTC.

The rearrangement joins TRBV7-3 to TRBJ2-1; 8 nucleotides agree with TRBD2. The CDR3 has 15 residues. The V gene's germline CDR1 is SGHTA and CDR2 FQGTGA. Germline trimming cut 5 bases from V and 2 bases from J; bases unmatched to any gene: 5. This chain's CDR3 is CASSLTSGTYNEQFF. Here the CDR3 DNA reads TGTGCCAGCAGCCTTACTAGCGGAACCTACAATGAGCAGTTCTTC.

This chain connects TRBV7-2 to TRBJ2-7; 12 nucleotides match TRBD2. Losses at the gene ends were 1 base for V and 7 bases for J; bases not matched to a gene: 5. The CDR3 has 15 amino acids. Germline-derived CDR1 and CDR2 are SGHTA and FQGNSA. CDR3 DNA: TGTGCCAGCAGCTTAGAGCTAGCGGGGGGGCAGGAGCAGTACGTC. Protein: CASSLELAGGQEQYV.

This clone has just one count. The chain couples TRBV28 to TRBJ1-4, with 7 bases fitting TRBD1. This CDR3 comprises 16 residues. After removal of 4 bases from V and 6 bases from J, the junction contained 11 bases not matched to a gene. Germline CDR1 and CDR2: MDHEN and SYDVKM. In nucleotides, the CDR3 is TGTGCCAGCAGTTGGGCGGCAGGGGGAGGGGATGAAAAACTGTTTTTT. It codes for CASSWAAGGGDEKLFF.

This sequence joins TRBV5-6 and TRBJ2-2, with TRBD2 identical over 12 bases. V shed 4 bases, J shed 3 bases, and the junction held 1 base outside the gene matches. The CDR3 has 15 residues. From germline, CDR1 is SGHDT and CDR2 YYEEEE. CDR3 nucleotides: TGTGCCAGCAGCCGACTAGCGGGGGACACCGGGGAGCTGTTTTTT. It codes for CASSRLAGDTGELFF.

The V and J genes are TRBV7-8 and TRBJ2-1; 7 bases match TRBD1. V was pared by 5 bases and J by 5 bases, with 9 bases of the junction left unmatched. The CDR3 is 15 amino acids. The V gene's germline CDR1 is SGHVS and CDR2 FQNEAQ. For the CDR3, the DNA is TGTGCCAGCAGCCCCCTACAGGGGCCCGACAATGAGCAGTTCTTC. Its translation: CASSPLQGPDNEQFF.

This clone appeared a single time. V gene TRBV18 combines with J gene TRBJ2-1; tentative D call: TRBD1 (7 bases). Germline V gene lookup returns CDR1 KGHSH and CDR2 LQKENI. Trimming took 1 base from V and 8 from J, leaving 12 bases between them. The CDR3 has 14 residues. This CDR3 is CASSPRDREDEQFF. CDR3 in DNA: TGTGCCAGCTCACCACGTGACAGGGAGGATGAGCAGTTCTTC.

V is TRBV7-8 and J is TRBJ1-5; D is uncertain. Germline CDR1 reads SGHVS; CDR2 reads FQNEAQ. Between the trimmed V and J ends, which lost 5 bases and 0 bases, there was a span of 8 bases. CDR3 length: 14 residues. The CDR3 sequence is CASSPGYSNQPQHF. CDR3 DNA sequence: TGTGCCAGCAGCCCCGGGTATAGCAATCAGCCCCAGCATTTT.

This chain joins TRBV7-8 and TRBJ1-5; tentatively, D is TRBD1 (6 bases). The CDR3 is 15 residues long. The V gene lost 3 bases and the J gene lost 5 bases, with 14 bases spanning the gap. Germline V gene sequence: CDR1 SGHVS, CDR2 FQNEAQ. The CDR3 here is CASSLIQGEDQPQHF. As DNA, the CDR3 is TGTGCCAGCAGCTTGATACAGGGAGAGGATCAGCCCCAGCATTTT.

This chain connects TRBV7-9 to TRBJ2-5, with D possibly TRBD1 on 6 matching bases. Trimming stripped 2 bases from V and 3 bases from J, with 7 bases between. Germline lookup yields CDR1 SEHNR and CDR2 FQNEAQ (reference sequence). The CDR3 contains 13 residues. DNA of the CDR3: TGTGCCAGCAGCTTATCAGGGGAAGAGACCCAGTACTTC. Residues: CASSLSGEETQYF.

The V gene is TRBV19, the J gene TRBJ2-3; 10 bases are a match to TRBD2. The CDR3 consists of 16 residues. The V gene's germline CDR1 is LNHDA and CDR2 SQIVND (reference sequence). V shed 4 bases, J shed 6 bases, and the junction held 10 bases outside the gene matches. CDR3 in amino acids: CASSTPAGGPLDTQYF. In DNA, the CDR3 is TGTGCCAGTAGTACCCCAGCGGGAGGGCCTCTGGATACGCAGTATTTT.